This T cell receptor beta chain stems from a study of metastatic and nonmetastatic thyroid tumors. Each patient came to thyroid surgery without any prior treatment (of any kind). V was shortened by 7 bases and J by 6 bases, with 25 bases between the two germline ends. This CDR3 spans 15 amino acids. Germline CDR1 reads GTSNPN; CDR2 reads SVGIG (reference sequence). MiXCR reprocessed the PCR reads for TCRdb. The table lists 15,000 to 20,000 clones, approximately 15% of them singletons. The sample holds many counts of this clone. This TCR derives from a female donor with papillary thyroid cancer or a benign thyroid nodule (not recorded which). Some clones in this sample may be carry-over from other donors' samples. The rearrangement joins TRBV30 to TRBJ2-7; D is ambiguous. The sample consisted of blood. The CDR3 coding sequence is TGTGCCTTAGAGCACGGTACGGGTTTTTCGGGCGAGCAGTACTTC. Translated: CALEHGTGFSGEQYF.